Below are 25 T cell receptor beta chains sequenced from a single sample in a study of breast tumors, draining lymph nodes, adjacent tissues. The lymph nodes were axillary draining lymph nodes from breast cancer patients. TCRdb reprocessed the multiplex PCR reads with MiXCR, giving one entry per CDR3 protein. The sample carries about 230,000 distinct CDR3 sequences, less than 40% recorded once. Sequenced input: axillary lymph node tissue. Source of these receptors: a female donor with breast cancer. Some clones in this sample may be carry-over from other donors' samples.

The table lists this clonotype with a few counts. The genes are TRBV28 and TRBJ2-7; TRBD2 is a possible D gene (7 bases). With 5 bases removed from V and 12 bases from J, the gap between germline ends came to 20 bases. This CDR3 contains 13 residues. Germline assignment: CDR1 MDHEN and CDR2 SYDVKM. The CDR3 DNA sequence: TGTGCCAGCAGTACTCTACAGGGAGGGCACGCGTACTTC. It is translated as CASSTLQGGHAYF.

Many counts were recorded for this clonotype. The chain is built from TRBV2 and TRBJ2-5; TRBD1 agrees at 10 bases. This CDR3 has 13 residues. V shed 6 bases, J shed 2 bases, and the junction held 0 bases outside the gene matches. Germline values: CDR1 SNHLY, CDR2 FYNNEI. CDR3 in DNA: TGTGCCAGCAGGGGACAGGGGCAAGAGACCCAGTACTTC. Translating it yields CASRGQGQETQYF. Supplemented by reference TRBV2 and TRBJ2-5, the full variable domain reads EPEVTQTPSHQVTQMGQEVILRCVPISNHLYFYWYRQILGQKVEFLVSFYNNEISEKSEIFDDQFSVERPDGSNFTLKIRSTKLEDSAMYFCASRGQGQETQYFGPGTRLLVL.

The chain links TRBV5-1 to TRBJ1-1; D not resolved. Trimming removed 0 bases from V and 7 bases from J, with 7 bases in between. This CDR3 has 12 residues. In germline, CDR1 is SGHRS, CDR2 YFSETQ. The CDR3 is CASSLEVSEAFF. CDR3 nucleotides: TGCGCCAGCAGCTTGGAAGTCAGTGAAGCTTTCTTT.

This clonotype was detected many times. The CDR3 DNA sequence: TGCAGCGCATGGGGCACCGGGGAGCTGTTTTTT. It translates to CSAWGTGELFF. The gene calls are TRBV29-1 and TRBJ2-2; no reliable D call. CDR3 size: 11 residues. Germline values: CDR1 SQVTM, CDR2 ANQGSEA. The V end lost 7 bases, the J end lost 4 bases, and 7 bases lay between the germline ends.

This clonotype was counted many times. The V call is TRBV6-5, the J call TRBJ2-5; D unclear. Germline lookup yields CDR1 MNHEY and CDR2 SVGAGI. Trimming took off 2 bases at V and 9 bases at J, with 4 bases between the two ends. The CDR3 is made up of 10 amino acids. The CDR3 DNA reads TGTGCCAGCAGTTACGGGGCCCAGTACTTC. Protein product: CASSYGAQYF.

This clonotype was detected ten times or more. The chain has TRBV5-1 and TRBJ2-2; 7 bases align to TRBD1. This CDR3 spans 15 amino acids. The V and J ends lost 2 bases and 7 bases, in that order; junction bases with no gene match: 8. Germline CDR1 is SGHRS and CDR2 is YFSETQ. The CDR3 DNA reads as TGCGCCAGCAGCTTCACAGGGGAACGTGACGGGGAGCTGTTTTTT. As protein: CASSFTGERDGELFF.

Details on this clonotype: At one of its ends the junction is not consistent with the germline gene, which may arise from a read error. The genes are TRBV20-1 and TRBJ2-7; no clear D. The CDR3 is made up of 12 amino acids. Germline lookup yields CDR1 DFQATT and CDR2 SNEGSKA (reference sequence). CDR3 in DNA: TGCAGTGCTAGGGACGGATCCTACGAGCCGTACTTC. Encoded protein: CSARDGSYEPYF.

This clonotype has at least ten counts. The chain combines TRBV5-1 with TRBJ2-2, with a tentative D call TRBD1 (5 bases). This CDR3 comprises 15 residues. Germline V CDR1 and CDR2: SGHRS, YFSETQ. V shed 5 bases and J shed 0 bases, with 11 bases lying between them. CDR3 sequence reads: CASRPDTSNTGELFF. DNA for the CDR3: TGCGCCAGCAGACCGGACACCTCGAACACCGGGGAGCTGTTTTTT.

The chain uses TRBV10-1 and TRBJ1-5; D is perhaps TRBD1 (5 bases). Trimming took off 6 bases at V and 0 bases at J, with 24 bases between the two ends. The CDR3 is 19 amino acids. CDR1 is WNHNN, CDR2 SYGVQD, per germline (reference sequence). The CDR3 reads CASRPDKSGHDDSNQPQHF. CDR3 bases: TGCGCCAGCAGGCCGGACAAATCGGGCCATGACGATAGCAATCAGCCCCAGCATTTT.

Comments on this clonotype: A much larger clonotype is one base distant, so this may be a read error. The V and J genes are TRBV2 and TRBJ2-1; 9 bases fit TRBD2. Trimming removed 4 bases from V and 6 bases from J; junction bases left unmatched: 10. Per the germline V gene, CDR1 is SNHLY and CDR2 is FYNNEI. The CDR3 sequence is 16 residues long. CDR3 region: CASSASAGGFCNEQFF. CDR3 sequence (DNA): TGTGCCAGCAGTGCATCAGCGGGGGGATTCTGCAATGAGCAGTTCTTC.

This clonotype was counted ten times or more. The rearrangement uses TRBV6-5 and TRBJ2-7; D is possibly TRBD1 (6 bases). The V and J ends lost 5 bases and 2 bases respectively, with 13 bases between them. From germline, CDR1 is MNHEY and CDR2 SVGAGI. CDR3 length: 14 amino acids. DNA for the CDR3: TGTGCCAGCAGTCCCGGACAGATAACCTACGAGCAGTACTTC. It encodes CASSPGQITYEQYF.

This clonotype was counted many times. The J gene is TRBJ1-5, the V gene TRBV30; the D gene is possibly TRBD1 (5 bases). Trimming took off 2 bases at V and 7 bases at J, with 15 bases between the two ends. The CDR3 runs to 14 residues. Germline V gene sequence: CDR1 GTSNPN, CDR2 SVGIG (reference sequence). The chain's CDR3 is CAWSTGSLGQPQHF. CDR3 bases: TGTGCCTGGAGTACAGGATCTCTGGGGCAGCCCCAGCATTTT. Looking up the rest from reference TRBV30 and TRBJ1-5 gives the full variable domain: SQTIHQWPATLVQPVGSPLSLECTVEGTSNPNLYWYRQAAGRGLQLLFYSVGIGQISSEVPQNLSASRPQDRQFILSSKKLLLSDSGFYLCAWSTGSLGQPQHFGDGTRLSIL.

This clonotype was counted at least ten times. The chain joins TRBV29-1 to TRBJ1-3; TRBD1 matches 10 bases. This CDR3 has 16 amino acids. The ends lost 2 bases at V and 4 bases at J; junction bases unmatched: 8. Per the germline V gene, CDR1 is SQVTM and CDR2 is ANQGSEA. Written as DNA, the CDR3 is TGCAGCGTTGAATACTCGACAGGGGGCGCCGGAAACACCATATATTTT. Protein product: CSVEYSTGGAGNTIYF.

The chain is built from TRBV20-1 and TRBJ2-3; D may be TRBD2 (5 bases). The CDR3 sequence is 14 residues long. With 3 bases removed from V and 4 bases from J, the gap between germline ends came to 14 bases. Per the germline V gene, CDR1 is DFQATT and CDR2 is SNEGSKA (reference sequence). The CDR3 coding sequence is TGCAGTGCTAGTGGAGGTTTTTACTCAGATACGCAGTATTTT. This codes for CSASGGFYSDTQYF.

This clonotype was counted many times. The chain has TRBV4-1 and TRBJ2-7; the D call may be TRBD1 or TRBD2 (5 bases each). The V and J ends lost 4 bases and 3 bases respectively, with 13 bases between them. In germline, CDR1 is MGHRA, CDR2 YSYEKL. This CDR3 contains 14 residues. The CDR3 bases are TGCGCCAGCAGCCTACAGGCCAGCGGCTACGAGCAGTACTTC. Its translation is CASSLQASGYEQYF.

The chain employs TRBV29-1 and TRBJ2-2; 8 nucleotides align to TRBD1. Trimming cost V 5 bases and J 5 bases; bases outside gene matches: 4. This CDR3 region has 13 residues. Germline V CDR1 and CDR2: SQVTM, ANQGSEA. CDR3 coding DNA: TGCAGCGTTCGACAGGGGAGGACCGGGGAGCTGTTTTTT. Protein: CSVRQGRTGELFF.

V and J are TRBV29-1 and TRBJ1-2; D not certain. Looked up from germline, CDR1 is SQVTM and CDR2 is ANQGSEA. The germline V and J ends were trimmed by 1 base and 8 bases, with 5 bases remaining between them. The CDR3 contains 10 residues. CDR3: CSVEGEGYTF. CDR3 sequence (DNA): TGCAGCGTTGAAGGAGAGGGCTACACCTTC.

The genes are TRBV9 and TRBJ2-7, with a tentative D call TRBD2 (6 bases). V shed 0 bases and J shed 2 bases, with 21 bases lying between them. This CDR3 has 18 residues. Germline CDR1 and CDR2: SGDLS and YYNGEE. The CDR3: CASSVVGDLGGGTYEQYF. DNA of the CDR3: TGTGCCAGCAGCGTAGTCGGGGACTTGGGGGGTGGGACCTACGAGCAGTACTTC. Looking up the rest from reference TRBV9 and TRBJ2-7 gives the full variable domain: DSGVTQTPKHLITATGQRVTLRCSPRSGDLSVYWYQQSLDQGLQFLIQYYNGEERAKGNILERFSAQQFPDLHSELNLSSLELGDSALYFCASSVVGDLGGGTYEQYFGPGTRLTVT.

Many counts were recorded for this clonotype. The chain employs TRBV6-2 or TRBV6-3 and TRBJ2-5, with 12 bases that match TRBD2. V was clipped by 6 bases and J by 3 bases; unmatched bases: 2. Germline assignment: CDR1 MNHEY and CDR2 SVGEGT. There are 14 residues in the CDR3. For the CDR3, the DNA is TGTGCCAGCAGAGGACTAGCGGGAAAAGAGACCCAGTACTTC. It encodes CASRGLAGKETQYF.

This clonotype showed up just once. The chain recombines TRBV29-1 with TRBJ2-1; 11 nucleotides align to TRBD2. The germline V gene has CDR1 SQVTM and CDR2 ANQGSEA. The CDR3 spans 17 residues. V shed 5 bases and J 7 bases; nucleotides not matched to a gene: 16. The CDR3 sequence: CSVWGTLVAGGPNEQFF. As DNA, the CDR3 is TGCAGCGTTTGGGGGACCCTAGTAGCGGGAGGGCCAAATGAGCAGTTCTTC.

The chain employs TRBV15 and TRBJ1-6, with 9 bases that match TRBD1. The germline CDR1 and CDR2 sequences are LNHNV and YYDKDF (reference sequence). This CDR3 is 14 amino acids long. V shed 5 bases, J shed 7 bases, and the junction held 3 bases outside the gene matches. CDR3 region: CATSGQGRNSPLHF. The CDR3 DNA follows: TGTGCCACCAGCGGACAGGGGAGAAATTCACCCCTCCACTTT.

This chain links TRBV5-1 with TRBJ2-4; a weak D match, TRBD2 (6 bases). The CDR3 runs 15 residues. CDR1 is SGHRS, CDR2 YFSETQ, per germline. Trimming removed 0 bases from V and 5 bases from J, with 12 bases in between. As DNA, the CDR3 is TGCGCCAGCAGCTTGGATGGGGGGAATGAAAACATTCAGTACTTC. Protein sequence: CASSLDGGNENIQYF.

A note on this clonotype: The CDR3 ends on some other residue instead of the conserved phenylalanine or tryptophan, so this is likely a read error. This chain joins TRBV20-1 and TRBJ2-7, with a possible D match to TRBD2 (6 bases). Trimming removed 0 bases from V and 4 bases from J, with 16 bases in between. CDR1 is DFQATT and CDR2 is SNEGSKA in the germline V gene (reference sequence). This CDR3 is 15 amino acids long. The CDR3 loop is CSARDLPSGSYEQYI. The CDR3 DNA sequence: TGCAGTGCTAGAGATCTCCCCAGCGGGTCGTACGAGCAGTACATC.

This clonotype was detected ten times or more. The V call is TRBV30, the J call TRBJ1-5, with D maybe TRBD1 (5 bases). This CDR3 has 14 amino acids. Trimming stripped 1 base from V and 2 bases from J, with 9 bases between. Germline CDR1 is GTSNPN and CDR2 is SVGIG (reference sequence). The CDR3 DNA follows: TGTGCCTGGAGTGGCCAGGGTGGCAATCAGCCCCAGCATTTT. As protein: CAWSGQGGNQPQHF.

This clonotype was seen only a few times. V and J are TRBV4-1 and TRBJ2-6; no firm D call. The ends were cut back, 0 bases at V and 0 bases at J, with 12 bases in the middle. CDR3 length equals 18 residues. Per the germline V gene, CDR1 is MGHRA and CDR2 is YSYEKL. The CDR3 region has the DNA TGCGCCAGCAGCCAAGAGTGGGCCAAAATCTCTGGGGCCAACGTCCTGACTTTC. This codes for CASSQEWAKISGANVLTF.